One sample yielded the 9 T cell receptor beta chains listed below, sequenced in a study of cytotoxic CD8 clonotypes in ibrutinib-treated CLL. TCRdb's copy holds only in-frame clones and misses some; the assay was immunoSEQ multiplex PCR. The sample records tens of thousands of clones, 57% being singletons. The source material was PBMCs, sampled after 12 months of ibrutinib treatment. These receptors originate from a human donor with chronic lymphocytic leukemia.

In its sample, this clone was seen many times. This chain links TRBV6-1 with TRBJ1-1; D remains unclear. Germline V gene data show CDR1 as MNHNS and CDR2 as SASEGT. V was shortened by 3 bases and J by 0 bases, with 11 bases between the two germline ends. The CDR3 spans 15 residues. The DNA for the CDR3 is TGTGCCAGCAGTGATGAATCAATTATGAACACTGAAGCTTTCTTT. It encodes CASSDESIMNTEAFF.

The chain has TRBV29-1 and TRBJ1-3, with 7 bases fitting TRBD1. Looked up from germline, CDR1 is SQVTM and CDR2 is ANQGSEA. After removal of 6 bases from V and 0 bases from J, the junction contained 8 bases not matched to a gene. The length of the CDR3 is 15 residues. The CDR3 bases are TGCAGCGTCAGTGACAGGGCAAGCTCTGGAAACACCATATATTTT. Its protein product is CSVSDRASSGNTIYF. Together with reference TRBV29-1 and TRBJ1-3, the CDR3 gives the full variable domain: SAVISQKPSRDICQRGTSLTIQCQVDSQVTMMFWYRQQPGQSLTLIATANQGSEATYESGFVIDKFPISRPNLTFSTLTVSNMSPEDSSIYLCSVSDRASSGNTIYFGEGSWLTVV.

The chain links TRBV5-1 to TRBJ2-7; D call uncertain. The germline V gene has CDR1 SGHRS and CDR2 YFSETQ. CDR3 size: 12 residues. V lost 0 bases and J 6 bases, leaving 7 bases between the germline ends. The DNA for the CDR3 is TGCGCCAGCAGCTTGGACCCTTTCGAGCAGTACTTC. As protein: CASSLDPFEQYF. The complete variable domain, with remaining parts taken from reference TRBV5-1 and TRBJ2-7, reads KAGVTQTPRYLIKTRGQQVTLSCSPISGHRSVSWYQQTPGQGLQFLFEYFSETQRNKGNFPGRFSGRQFSNSRSEMNVSTLELGDSALYLCASSLDPFEQYFGPGTRLTVT.

The rearrangement uses TRBV5-4 and TRBJ2-7; D remains unclear. Looked up from germline, CDR1 is SGHNT and CDR2 is YYREEE (reference sequence). Trimming took off 0 bases at V and 1 base at J, with 8 bases between the two ends. This CDR3 is built from 14 residues. CDR3 region: CASSLDFRSYEQYF. CDR3 nucleotides: TGTGCCAGCAGCTTGGATTTCAGGTCCTACGAGCAGTACTTC.

The chain employs TRBV20-1 and TRBJ1-6, with D unresolved. The CDR3 has 11 residues. Trimming pared 3 bases from V and 10 bases from J, leaving 7 bases between. Germline V gene data show CDR1 as DFQATT and CDR2 as SNEGSKA (reference sequence). In nucleotides, the CDR3 is TGCAGTGCTAGGTGGGAGTCACCCCTCCACTTT. This sequence encodes CSARWESPLHF.

The chain recombines TRBV7-6 with TRBJ2-2; D not resolved. Trimming cost V 1 base and J 5 bases, with 8 bases left between them. CDR1 is SGHVS, CDR2 FNYEAQ, per germline. The CDR3 consists of 14 residues. CDR3 bases: TGTGCCAGCAGCTTAGAGACCGGTACCGGGGAGCTGTTTTTT. It encodes CASSLETGTGELFF.

The chain uses TRBV27 and TRBJ2-3, with D possibly being TRBD1 (6 bases). This CDR3 is 13 amino acids long. Germline V gene lookup returns CDR1 MNHEY and CDR2 SMNVEV (reference sequence). V gave up 6 bases and J gave up 0 bases, with 7 bases separating them. In nucleotides, the CDR3 is TGTGCCAGCAGACAGGGAAGCACAGATACGCAGTATTTT. Translation: CASRQGSTDTQYF.

This chain connects TRBV28 to TRBJ1-2; perhaps TRBD1 as D (5 bases). V lost 6 bases and J lost 1, with 12 bases in between. Germline lookup yields CDR1 MDHEN and CDR2 SYDVKM. The CDR3 covers 14 residues. The CDR3 bases are TGTGCCAGCAGCTCCCAGGGTGTTAACTATGGCTACACCTTC. It encodes CASSSQGVNYGYTF.

The chain uses TRBV6-1 and TRBJ2-7, with D unclear. This CDR3 has 13 residues. V lost 8 bases and J 2 bases, leaving 13 bases between the germline ends. Per the germline V gene, CDR1 is MNHNS and CDR2 is SASEGT. The CDR3 DNA reads TGTGCCAGCTCTCTCGCCGGAACCTACGAGCAGTACGTC. Translated: CASSLAGTYEQYV.